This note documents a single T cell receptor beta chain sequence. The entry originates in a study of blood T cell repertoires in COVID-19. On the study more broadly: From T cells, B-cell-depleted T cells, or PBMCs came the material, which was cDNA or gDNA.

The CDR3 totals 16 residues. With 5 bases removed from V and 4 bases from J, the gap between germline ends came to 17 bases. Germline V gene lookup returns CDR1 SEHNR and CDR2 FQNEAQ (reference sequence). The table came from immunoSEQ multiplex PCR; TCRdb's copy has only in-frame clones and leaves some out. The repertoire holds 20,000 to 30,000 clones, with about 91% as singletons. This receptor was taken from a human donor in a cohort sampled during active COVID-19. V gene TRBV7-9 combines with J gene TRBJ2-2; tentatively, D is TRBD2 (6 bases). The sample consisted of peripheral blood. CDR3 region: CASSTARDSSTGELFF. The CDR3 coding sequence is TGTGCCAGCAGCACAGCCCGGGACTCATCCACCGGGGAGCTGTTTTTT.